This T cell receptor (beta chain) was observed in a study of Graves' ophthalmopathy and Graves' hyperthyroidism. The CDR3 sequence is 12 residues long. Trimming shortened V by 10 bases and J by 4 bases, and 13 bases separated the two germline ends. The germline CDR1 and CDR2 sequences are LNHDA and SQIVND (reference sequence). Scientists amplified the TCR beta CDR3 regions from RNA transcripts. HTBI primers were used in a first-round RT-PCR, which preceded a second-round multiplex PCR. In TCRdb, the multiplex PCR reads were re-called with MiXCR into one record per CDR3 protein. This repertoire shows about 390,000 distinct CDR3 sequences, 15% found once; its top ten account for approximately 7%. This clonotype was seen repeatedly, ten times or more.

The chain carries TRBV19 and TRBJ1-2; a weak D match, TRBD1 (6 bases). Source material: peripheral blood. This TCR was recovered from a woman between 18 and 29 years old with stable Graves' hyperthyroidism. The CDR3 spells CATADRTYGYTF. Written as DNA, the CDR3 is TGTGCCACCGCAGACAGGACCTATGGCTACACCTTC.